These 31 T cell receptor beta chains came from one sample sequenced in a study of blood T cell repertoires in COVID-19. Repertoires were generated with immunoSEQ multiplex PCR, while TCRdb's copy carries only in-frame clones and drops some. The table lists a few hundred thousand clones, around 80% of them singletons. Sequencing input: peripheral blood. Source of these receptors: a human donor in a cohort sampled during active COVID-19.

A single count supports this clone. The CDR3 DNA follows: TGCGCCAGCAGCCAAGAGGGGGGGAGACCCCAGCATTTT. Amino acid sequence: CASSQEGGRPQHF. The chain joins TRBV4-3 to TRBJ1-5; a weak D match, TRBD1 (5 bases). The CDR3 contains 13 residues. Trimming left V 0 bases short and J 10 bases short, with 10 bases between. Germline V gives CDR1 LGHNA, CDR2 YSLEER.

This clone was recorded once. The chain uses TRBV15 and TRBJ1-4; no firm D call. The germline V and J ends were trimmed by 1 base and 0 bases, with 9 bases remaining between them. From germline, CDR1 is LNHNV and CDR2 YYDKDF (reference sequence). The CDR3 contains 16 residues. This chain's CDR3 is CATSRAQTATNEKLFF. The CDR3 DNA reads TGTGCCACCAGCAGAGCCCAGACTGCAACTAATGAAAAACTGTTTTTT.

The chain combines TRBV18 with TRBJ1-1; no clear D. CDR3 length equals 11 residues. V lost 2 bases and J lost 6, with 4 bases in between. In germline, CDR1 is KGHSH, CDR2 LQKENI. The CDR3 DNA sequence: TGTGCCAGCTCACCAGGCTCTGAAGCTTTCTTT. Its protein is CASSPGSEAFF. Drawing the rest from reference TRBV18 and TRBJ1-1, the complete variable domain is NAGVMQNPRHLVRRRGQEARLRCSPMKGHSHVYWYRQLPEEGLKFMVYLQKENIIDESGMPKERFSAEFPKEGPSILRIQQVVRGDSAAYFCASSPGSEAFFGQGTRLTVV.

The V call is TRBV5-1, the J call TRBJ1-2, with 9 nucleotides matching TRBD1. The CDR3 runs to 15 residues. Germline V gene lookup returns CDR1 SGHRS and CDR2 YFSETQ. With V trimmed by 2 bases and J by 7 bases, 9 bases remained unmatched. In DNA form, the CDR3 reads TGCGCCAGCAGCTTTACCGGGACAGGGAAAAGTGGCTACACCTTC. It codes for CASSFTGTGKSGYTF.

The chain carries TRBV6-5 and TRBJ2-5, with D possibly being TRBD2 (6 bases). V was shortened by 0 bases and J by 2 bases, with 7 bases between the two germline ends. CDR1 and CDR2 from the germline V gene are MNHEY and SVGAGI. The CDR3 loop spans 14 amino acids. The CDR3 loop reads CASSYSTRQETQYF. The CDR3 coding sequence is TGTGCCAGCAGTTACTCGACTAGGCAAGAGACCCAGTACTTC.

V gene TRBV7-9 combines with J gene TRBJ2-5, with D possibly TRBD2 on 5 matching bases. V lost 1 base to trimming and J lost 2 bases, with 11 bases between them. Germline V gene sequence: CDR1 SEHNR, CDR2 FQNEAQ (reference sequence). The length of the CDR3 is 15 residues. In DNA, the CDR3 is TGTGCCAGCAGCTTAGTCGGGCGGGTACAAGAGACCCAGTACTTC. This encodes CASSLVGRVQETQYF.

CDR3 sequence: CACTPGPVNEQFF. CDR3 nucleotides: TGTGCCTGTACCCCAGGGCCTGTCAATGAGCAGTTCTTC. This chain uses TRBV30 with TRBJ2-1; D might be TRBD1 (5 bases). This CDR3 region has 13 residues. CDR1 is GTSNPN, CDR2 SVGIG, per germline (reference sequence). Trimming removed 6 bases from V and 6 bases from J, with 15 bases in between.

V gene TRBV18 combines with J gene TRBJ1-5; 11 bases align to TRBD1. Germline CDR1 KGHSH, CDR2 LQKENI. Trimming removed 1 base from V and 7 bases from J; junction bases left unmatched: 6. The CDR3 totals 16 residues. CDR3 protein: CASSPRTGQGGQPQHF. For the CDR3, the DNA is TGTGCCAGCTCACCACGCACGGGACAGGGGGGACAGCCCCAGCATTTT.

V usage is TRBV28 and J usage is TRBJ2-5; 10 bases line up with TRBD2. The trim removed 5 bases at V and 4 bases at J, leaving 1 base unmatched. This CDR3 contains 13 residues. Looked up from germline, CDR1 is MDHEN and CDR2 is SYDVKM. The CDR3 loop is CASSVAGGETQYF. The CDR3 nucleotides read TGTGCCAGCAGTGTAGCGGGAGGAGAGACCCAGTACTTC. The variable domain in full, with the rest retrieved from reference TRBV28 and TRBJ2-5, is DVKVTQSSRYLVKRTGEKVFLECVQDMDHENMFWYRQDPGLGLRLIYFSYDVKMKEKGDIPEGYSVSREKKERFSLILESASTNQTSMYLCASSVAGGETQYFGPGTRLLVL.

This sequence joins TRBV9 and TRBJ2-1; maybe TRBD2 (6 bases). The CDR3 length is 12 residues. V was shortened by 1 base and J by 14 bases, with 13 bases between the two germline ends. CDR1 SGDLS and CDR2 YYNGEE come from the germline V gene. As DNA, the CDR3 is TGTGCCAGCAGCGTACTGACCCCGGGGGAGTTCTTC. Residues: CASSVLTPGEFF.

The chain is built from TRBV7-2 and TRBJ1-5; D remains ambiguous. The V end was cut by 4 bases, the J end by 2 bases, with 12 bases between. CDR1 is SGHTA and CDR2 is FQGNSA in the germline V gene. The CDR3 has 15 amino acids. Written as DNA, the CDR3 is TGTGCCAGCAGCTCGGAGGGAGTAGGCAATCAGCCCCAGCATTTT. This gives the protein CASSSEGVGNQPQHF.

The CDR3 region has the DNA TGTGCCAGCAGTTTACAAGCAGGGCAATTGACCCAGTACTTC. This gives the protein CASSLQAGQLTQYF. V and J are TRBV27 and TRBJ2-5; tentative D call: TRBD1 (5 bases). V was shortened by 2 bases and J by 7 bases, with 14 bases between the two germline ends. The CDR3 has 14 residues. The V gene's germline CDR1 is MNHEY and CDR2 SMNVEV (reference sequence).

This clone occurred a few times. J is TRBJ2-1 and V is TRBV18; TRBD1 matches at 10 bases. Unmatched junction bases numbered 4, after V lost 0 bases and J lost 8 bases. Germline loops: CDR1 KGHSH, CDR2 LQKENI. The CDR3 has 15 residues. The CDR3 loop reads CASSPPGTGVDEQFF. Here the CDR3 DNA reads TGTGCCAGCTCACCACCGGGGACAGGGGTCGATGAGCAGTTCTTC.

This chain joins TRBV19 and TRBJ1-2; TRBD1 is a possible D gene (6 bases). V lost 6 bases, J lost 7 bases, and 18 bases lay in between. Per the germline V gene, CDR1 is LNHDA and CDR2 is SQIVND (reference sequence). The CDR3 loop spans 14 amino acids. This CDR3 is CASSPEGGAIGYTF. The CDR3 DNA sequence: TGTGCCAGTAGCCCGGAGGGGGGGGCGATTGGCTACACCTTC.

This sequence joins TRBV24-1 and TRBJ1-1; a weak D match, TRBD1 (6 bases). Germline V gives CDR1 KGHDR, CDR2 SFDVKD. V dropped 10 bases and J dropped 7 bases, with 12 bases sitting between them. This CDR3 region has 11 residues. The CDR3 DNA is TGTGCCACGGCCATAGGGGGTGAAGCTTTCTTT. Residues: CATAIGGEAFF.

The genes are TRBV2 and TRBJ1-4, with D perhaps TRBD1 (6 bases). Trimming took 6 bases from V and 8 from J, leaving 19 bases between them. The CDR3 is 15 amino acids. CDR1 is SNHLY and CDR2 is FYNNEI in the germline V gene. The CDR3 loop is CASSLGQPAGEKLFF. CDR3 bases: TGTGCCAGCAGCCTCGGACAGCCCGCTGGGGAAAAACTGTTTTTT. Variable domain in full (rest from reference TRBV2 and TRBJ1-4): EPEVTQTPSHQVTQMGQEVILRCVPISNHLYFYWYRQILGQKVEFLVSFYNNEISEKSEIFDDQFSVERPDGSNFTLKIRSTKLEDSAMYFCASSLGQPAGEKLFFGSGTQLSVL.

The rearrangement uses TRBV9 and TRBJ2-3, with D possibly TRBD2 on 6 matching bases. The CDR3 consists of 15 residues. Germline CDR1 and CDR2: SGDLS and YYNGEE. The V gene lost 0 bases and the J gene lost 2 bases, with 10 bases spanning the gap. Here the CDR3 reads CASSVEERATDTQYF. For the CDR3, the DNA is TGTGCCAGCAGCGTAGAGGAGCGGGCCACAGATACGCAGTATTTT.

The J gene is TRBJ2-5, the V gene TRBV2, with TRBD2 as a possible D gene (6 bases). Trimming removed 2 bases from V and 0 bases from J, with 13 bases in between. The CDR3 is 16 residues long. CDR1 and CDR2 from the germline V gene are SNHLY and FYNNEI. CDR3 amino acids: CASSEMTSGYQETQYF. The CDR3 bases are TGTGCCAGCAGTGAAATGACCAGCGGGTACCAAGAGACCCAGTACTTC.

The rearrangement links TRBV5-8 to TRBJ2-5; the match to TRBD1 covers 9 bases. CDR3 size: 12 residues. CDR1 and CDR2 (germline): SGHTS, YDEGEE. With 4 bases clipped from V and 10 bases from J, the junction kept 5 bases outside the gene matches. The CDR3 loop reads CASSGDRVIQYF. CDR3 sequence (DNA): TGTGCCAGCAGCGGGGACAGGGTAATCCAGTACTTC.

V gene TRBV7-3 combines with J gene TRBJ1-1, with 7 bases matching TRBD1. The V and J ends lost 6 bases and 2 bases, in that order; junction bases with no gene match: 3. Germline CDR1 and CDR2: SGHTA and FQGTGA. The CDR3 covers 13 residues. CDR3 region: CASRRTGNTEAFF. The CDR3 region has the DNA TGTGCCAGCAGACGGACAGGAAACACTGAAGCTTTCTTT.

This clone was detected only a few times. The chain's CDR3 is CASSIGETGKATQYF. CDR3 bases: TGTGCCAGTAGTATAGGGGAGACAGGGAAGGCTACGCAGTACTTC. The rearrangement uses TRBV19 and TRBJ2-7; 7 bases line up with TRBD1. V dropped 1 base and J dropped 9; count of bases not matched to a gene: 12. Germline CDR1 and CDR2: LNHDA and SQIVND (reference sequence). The CDR3 consists of 15 residues. The variable domain in full, with the rest retrieved from reference TRBV19 and TRBJ2-7, is DGGITQSPKYLFRKEGQNVTLSCEQNLNHDAMYWYRQDPGQGLRLIYYSQIVNDFQKGDIAEGYSVSREKKESFPLTVTSAQKNPTAFYLCASSIGETGKATQYFGPGTRLTVT.

This chain connects TRBV18 to TRBJ1-1, with D perhaps matching TRBD1 (5 bases). The V gene's germline CDR1 is KGHSH and CDR2 LQKENI. V gave up 1 base and J gave up 5 bases, with 11 bases separating them. The CDR3 covers 14 residues. CDR3 sequence: CASSPLGRETEAFF. Written as DNA, the CDR3 is TGTGCCAGCTCACCACTCGGCAGGGAAACTGAAGCTTTCTTT.

V is TRBV9 and J is TRBJ2-7; maybe TRBD2 (6 bases). CDR1 is SGDLS, CDR2 YYNGEE, per germline. The CDR3 spans 15 residues. V lost 3 bases to trimming and J lost 6 bases, with 19 bases between them. CDR3 sequence reads: CASSEREVRAPEQYF. CDR3 bases: TGTGCCAGCAGCGAGAGGGAGGTCAGGGCCCCCGAGCAGTACTTC. The full variable domain, its missing parts supplied by reference TRBV9 and TRBJ2-7, is DSGVTQTPKHLITATGQRVTLRCSPRSGDLSVYWYQQSLDQGLQFLIQYYNGEERAKGNILERFSAQQFPDLHSELNLSSLELGDSALYFCASSEREVRAPEQYFGPGTRLTVT.

The count of this clone is one. The rearrangement links TRBV5-1 to TRBJ1-4; possibly TRBD1 for D (5 bases). The CDR3 is made up of 16 amino acids. Germline-derived CDR1 and CDR2 are SGHRS and YFSETQ. V was shortened by 1 base and J by 1 base, with 11 bases between the two germline ends. CDR3 residues: CASSLKSGLTNEKLFF. For the CDR3, the DNA is TGCGCCAGCAGCTTGAAATCAGGGCTAACTAATGAAAAACTGTTTTTT.

This clone is termed medium-sized. The sample holds other DNA sequences that translate to the same CDR3. This chain uses TRBV27 with TRBJ2-7; D possibly corresponds to TRBD1 (6 bases). V lost 3 bases and J lost 3, with 6 bases in between. Germline-derived CDR1 and CDR2 are MNHEY and SMNVEV (reference sequence). This CDR3 is built from 12 residues. The chain's CDR3 is CASSLDSYEQYF. CDR3 nucleotide sequence: TGTGCCAGCAGTTTGGACAGCTACGAGCAGTACTTC.

This clone has at least ten counts. The rearrangement uses TRBV27 and TRBJ2-7; 9 bases map to TRBD2. The trim removed 8 bases at V and 2 bases at J, leaving 10 bases unmatched. Germline CDR1 and CDR2: MNHEY and SMNVEV (reference sequence). The CDR3 runs to 15 residues. This CDR3 is CASSKPTSGTYEQYF. CDR3 nucleotide sequence: TGTGCCAGCTCAAAGCCGACTAGCGGAACCTACGAGCAGTACTTC.

J is TRBJ2-7 and V is TRBV27; 8 bases are a match to TRBD2. Germline V CDR1 and CDR2: MNHEY, SMNVEV (reference sequence). Germline trimming cut 6 bases from V and 3 bases from J; bases unmatched to any gene: 10. CDR3 size: 15 residues. The CDR3 coding sequence is TGTGCCAGCAGCTCTAAACTAGCGGTGATCTACGAGCAGTACTTC. This encodes CASSSKLAVIYEQYF.

V usage is TRBV25-1 and J usage is TRBJ1-3; 8 bases map to TRBD1. J was trimmed by 0 bases and V by 3 bases; bases with no gene match: 4. The germline V gene encodes CDR1 MGHDK and CDR2 SYGVNS. CDR3 length equals 16 residues. The CDR3 DNA follows: TGTGCCAGCAGTGATACCGGGACAGGCTCTGGAAACACCATATATTTT. It encodes CASSDTGTGSGNTIYF. Together with reference TRBV25-1 and TRBJ1-3, the CDR3 gives the full variable domain: EADIYQTPRYLVIGTGKKITLECSQTMGHDKMYWYQQDPGMELHLIHYSYGVNSTEKGDLSSESTVSRIRTEHFPLTLESARPSHTSQYLCASSDTGTGSGNTIYFGEGSWLTVV.

The rearrangement links TRBV10-3 to TRBJ2-7; the match to TRBD2 covers 10 bases. CDR1 is ENHRY, CDR2 SYGVKD, per germline. The V and J ends lost 10 bases and 7 bases, in that order; junction bases with no gene match: 13. The CDR3 covers 14 residues. The CDR3 region has the DNA TGTGCCACCAACCAAGTCGAGCGGGAGGGGGAGCAGTACTTC. Encoded protein: CATNQVEREGEQYF.

The genes are TRBV15 and TRBJ1-4, with 9 bases aligning to TRBD1. The length of the CDR3 is 13 residues. V lost 3 bases and J lost 12; bases outside the gene matches: 5. In germline, CDR1 is LNHNV, CDR2 YYDKDF (reference sequence). CDR3 sequence reads: CATSRDRGKQLFF. CDR3 nucleotides: TGTGCCACCAGCAGGGACAGGGGAAAGCAACTGTTTTTT.

The chain has TRBV2 and TRBJ2-7, with D maybe TRBD2 (6 bases). V was cut by 6 bases and J by 3 bases, with 15 bases left in between. The CDR3 is 14 amino acids. Germline CDR1 is SNHLY and CDR2 is FYNNEI. The CDR3 nucleotides are TGTGCCAGCAGCGACTTATCGGGAGTCTACGAGCAGTACTTC. It codes for CASSDLSGVYEQYF.